This T cell receptor beta chain derives from a study of CXCR3-negative and CXCR3-positive naive CD8 T cells. Study results and limitations: In CXCR3-positive naive cells, the TRB CDR3s were more hydrophobic than in CXCR3-negative naive cells.

Through 5' RACE with UMI labels, the TRB cDNA libraries were prepared. TCRdb reanalyzed the 5' RACE reads, giving one entry per CDR3 protein sequence and no DNA. This listing includes tens of thousands of distinct CDR3 sequences. The CDR3 totals 15 residues. Per germline, CDR1 MRHNA and CDR2 SNTAGT. In the case of this clonotype: The antigen is not known.

Sequenced input: naive CXCR3+ CD8+ T cells from blood. Subset reported: CD45RO-CCR7+CD27+CD95- naive CD8+ T cells expressing CXCR3 (TNR3+). The rearrangement joins TRBV6-4 to TRBJ2-3; TCRdb outputs TRBD2, but without DNA this stays unchecked. This TCR came from a human donor in good health. Some clones in this sample may be carry-over from other donors' samples. The CDR3 loop reads CASSDTSGSADTQYF.